This TCR beta chain was found in a study of blood T cells in healthy people across ages. The CDR3 totals 14 residues. V dropped 6 bases and J dropped 2 bases, with 14 bases sitting between them. Combining a sample-barcoded 5' primer with a J-beta primer mix, a second PCR ran for roughly 7 to 11 cycles. Each of the samples gave a minimum of 3 million paired-end reads that contained CDR3. TCRdb reprocessed the 5' RACE reads via MiXCR and lists one record per CDR3 protein. The sample yields approximately 1,100,000 distinct CDR3 sequences, roughly 45% seen once. Healthy Caucasians from Russia aged 6 to 90 served as donors.

The rearrangement joins TRBV12-3 or TRBV12-4 to TRBJ2-7, with a tentative D call TRBD1 (6 bases). Source material: blood. This TCR was sampled from a woman aged 60-70 years in good health. The CDR3, as DNA: TGTGCCAGCAGCGACAGGTTTCGGCCCTACGAGCAGTACTTC. Translation gives CASSDRFRPYEQYF.